A selection of T cell receptor beta chains follows, all from one sample in a study of human T cells and chemical hapten exposure. One entry per CDR3 protein, called by TCRdb with MiXCR from the RACE reads. Here the sample spans about 130,000 distinct CDR3 sequences, approximately 8.3% being singletons. The source material was whole blood. Receptors were obtained from a male donor in good health. Some clones in this sample may be carry-over from other donors' samples. The CDR3 runs from the conserved cysteine through the conserved F or W. D genes are given only for firm matches. Where a row states a size, it is once, few, many or the class of an expanded clone; other rows omit it.

abundance	v_gene	d_gene	j_gene	CDR3nt	CDR3aa
few	TRBV27	TRBD1	TRBJ1-1	TGTGCCAGCAGTAGGACAGGGATGAACACTGAAGCTTTCTTT	CASSRTGMNTEAFF
few	TRBV3-1	-	TRBJ2-1	TGTGCCAGCAGCCAAGATCGGACAGGACTAGCCGTATACAATGAGCAGTTCTTC	CASSQDRTGLAVYNEQFF
-	TRBV6-6	-	TRBJ1-5	TGTGCCAGCAGTTACTCGAAGTTCGGGGGCGACAGTCGGCCCCAGCATTTT	CASSYSKFGGDSRPQHF
many	TRBV7-9	-	TRBJ1-4	TGTGCCAGCAGCCCAGGGGACCTTCCAACTAATGAAAAACTGTTTTTT	CASSPGDLPTNEKLFF
many	TRBV7-2	TRBD2	TRBJ2-3	TGTGCCAGCTTTGGCGGGAGGGTCACAGATACGCAGTATTTT	CASFGGRVTDTQYF
-	TRBV14	TRBD2	TRBJ2-5	TGTGCCAGCAGCCACTCCACTAGCGGGGCAGAGACCCAGTACTTC	CASSHSTSGAETQYF
few	TRBV11-3	TRBD2	TRBJ2-1	TGTGCCAGCAGCTTAGGGACTAGCGAAGTAGGTGAGCAGTTCTTC	CASSLGTSEVGEQFF
few	TRBV29-1	TRBD2	TRBJ2-1	TGCAGCGGTGAGCGGGATTCCTCCTACAATGAGCAGTTCTTC	CSGERDSSYNEQFF
many	TRBV20-1	TRBD2	TRBJ2-2	TGCAGTGCTAGAGACCTGGATAGCGGGGCGCGGGGCACCGGGGAGCTGTTTTTT	CSARDLDSGARGTGELFF
-	TRBV4-2	-	TRBJ2-1	TGTGCCAGCGAGACTAAAGGGGAGCAGTTCTTC	CASETKGEQFF
few	TRBV6-2/TRBV6-3	-	TRBJ2-7	TGTGCCAGCAGACTTCTCTACGACCGGAACGAGCAGTACTTC	CASRLLYDRNEQYF
many	TRBV25-1	TRBD1	TRBJ1-2	TGTGCCAGCAGGCCAGGGGGCGGCTATGGCTACACCTTC	CASRPGGGYGYTF
-	TRBV12-3/TRBV12-4	-	TRBJ1-2	TGTGCCAGCAGTGACGACGGGGTCTATGGCTACACCTTC	CASSDDGVYGYTF
-	TRBV5-6	TRBD2	TRBJ2-7	TGTGCCAGCAGCTTGGTCGGGGGAGGGCCGTCCGAGCAGTACTTC	CASSLVGGGPSEQYF
many	TRBV2	-	TRBJ1-5	TGTGCCAGCAGTGAAAGAGTTATTGAGCCCCAGCATTTT	CASSERVIEPQHF
-	TRBV5-1	TRBD2	TRBJ2-7	TGCGCCAGCAGCTCGACACCGGGACTAACAACCACCTACGAGCAGTACTTC	CASSSTPGLTTTYEQYF
many	TRBV6-5	-	TRBJ2-7	TGTGCCAGCAGTTACTCCGTGACAGTGTTGGACTACGAGCAGTACTTC	CASSYSVTVLDYEQYF
few	TRBV30	-	TRBJ1-2	TGTGCCTGGAGGGGGGACGGGAACTATGGCTACACCTTC	CAWRGDGNYGYTF
few	TRBV20-1	-	TRBJ2-7	TGCAGTGCTAGAGATCGCGAGAATCTCACCTACGAGCAGTACTTC	CSARDRENLTYEQYF
-	TRBV20-1	TRBD1	TRBJ2-3	TGCAGTGCTAGGCTGGGGACAGGCCTAACAGATACGCAGTATTTT	CSARLGTGLTDTQYF
-	TRBV7-9	TRBD1	TRBJ1-1	TGTGCCAGCAGCTTAGGACAGGGTAGCAACACTGAAGCTTTCTTT	CASSLGQGSNTEAFF
-	TRBV19	TRBD1	TRBJ1-4	TGTGCCAGCACCGGACAGGACACGACAACTAATGAAAAACTGTTTTTT	CASTGQDTTTNEKLFF
many	TRBV10-3	-	TRBJ2-6	TGTGCCATCACCTCGGACAGAGACGAAACTGGGGCCAACGTCCTGACTTTC	CAITSDRDETGANVLTF
-	TRBV20-1	TRBD1	TRBJ2-7	TGCAGTGCTAGACCCCGCGGGACAGGGCCCTGGGAGCAGTACTTC	CSARPRGTGPWEQYF
-	TRBV12-3/TRBV12-4	-	TRBJ1-2	TGTGCCAGCAGTTTTACTAGTGGCTACACCTTC	CASSFTSGYTF
-	TRBV9	TRBD2	TRBJ2-1	TGTGCCAGCAGCGTAGGACCTAGCGGGAGCAATGAGCAGTTCTTC	CASSVGPSGSNEQFF
few	TRBV13	-	TRBJ2-3	TGTGCCAGCAGTTCAGGCCGGGCAGATACGCAGTATTTT	CASSSGRADTQYF
-	TRBV12-3/TRBV12-4	TRBD2	TRBJ2-1	TGTGCCAGCAGCCGTACTAGCGGGGGACTCAATGAGCAGTTCTTC	CASSRTSGGLNEQFF
many	TRBV24-1	-	TRBJ2-3	TGTGCCACCTCTGACTACCCTTCCTCCACAGATACGCAGTATTTT	CATSDYPSSTDTQYF
-	TRBV7-9	-	TRBJ2-5	TGTGCCAGCAGCTTACAAGGGGAAGGGACCCAGTACTTC	CASSLQGEGTQYF
many	TRBV7-9	-	TRBJ2-3	TGTGCCAGCAGCGGTTCCGAGAATACGCAGTATTTT	CASSGSENTQYF
few	TRBV2	-	TRBJ2-7	TGTGCCAGCAGTGAACACACCGCCTACGAGCAGTACTTC	CASSEHTAYEQYF
-	TRBV29-1	TRBD1	TRBJ2-1	TGCAGCGTGGGGACAGGGTTTAATGAGCAGTTCTTC	CSVGTGFNEQFF
-	TRBV18	-	TRBJ1-3	TGTGCCAGCTCACCTCCTTCGACTGATGGAAACACCATATATTTT	CASSPPSTDGNTIYF
few	TRBV2	TRBD1	TRBJ1-5	TGTGCCAGCAGACAACAGGGGTCTGGACAGCCCCAGCATTTT	CASRQQGSGQPQHF
few	TRBV7-9	TRBD2	TRBJ2-1	TGTGCCAGCAGCGAATTAGCGGGGGGATCCTACAATGAGCAGTTCTTC	CASSELAGGSYNEQFF
-	TRBV2	-	TRBJ2-7	TGTGCCAAGGGGCCCGACACGAACTCCTACGAGCAGTACTTC	CAKGPDTNSYEQYF
-	TRBV4-1	-	TRBJ1-4	TGCGCCAGCAGCCATTCCCTGGGGGCAACTAATGAAAAACTGTTTTTT	CASSHSLGATNEKLFF
many	TRBV18	TRBD1	TRBJ2-7	TGTGCCAGCTCCCCGGGACAGGCAATGTACGAGCAGTACTTC	CASSPGQAMYEQYF
many	TRBV2	-	TRBJ1-2	TGTGCCAGCAGTGAAAACACAGGGTGGGGCTATGGCTACACCTTC	CASSENTGWGYGYTF
-	TRBV10-3	TRBD1	TRBJ2-7	TGTGCCATCAGTGAGTCGAGTGACAGGGGATACGAGCAGTACTTC	CAISESSDRGYEQYF
many	TRBV6-5	-	TRBJ1-1	TGTGCCAGCAGTTACGGTGGGGAAGCTTTCTTT	CASSYGGEAFF
many	TRBV5-1	-	TRBJ2-3	TGCGCCAGCAGCAAGGAAGATACGCAGTATTTT	CASSKEDTQYF